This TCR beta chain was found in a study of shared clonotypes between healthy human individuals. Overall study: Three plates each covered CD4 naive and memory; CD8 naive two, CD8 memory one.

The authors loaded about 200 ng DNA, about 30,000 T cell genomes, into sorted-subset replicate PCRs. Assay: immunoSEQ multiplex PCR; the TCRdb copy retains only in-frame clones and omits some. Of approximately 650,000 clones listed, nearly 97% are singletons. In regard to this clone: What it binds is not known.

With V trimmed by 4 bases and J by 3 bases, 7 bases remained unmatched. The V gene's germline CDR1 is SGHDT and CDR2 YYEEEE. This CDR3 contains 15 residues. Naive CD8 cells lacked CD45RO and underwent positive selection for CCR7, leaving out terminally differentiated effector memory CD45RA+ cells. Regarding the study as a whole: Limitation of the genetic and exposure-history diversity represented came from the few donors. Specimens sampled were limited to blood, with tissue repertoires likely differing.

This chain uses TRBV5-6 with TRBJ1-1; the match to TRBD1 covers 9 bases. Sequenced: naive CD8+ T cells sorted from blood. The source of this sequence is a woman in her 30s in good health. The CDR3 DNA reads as TGTGCCAGCAGCGGGGACAGGGAAAAAGACACTGAAGCTTTCTTT. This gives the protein CASSGDREKDTEAFF.